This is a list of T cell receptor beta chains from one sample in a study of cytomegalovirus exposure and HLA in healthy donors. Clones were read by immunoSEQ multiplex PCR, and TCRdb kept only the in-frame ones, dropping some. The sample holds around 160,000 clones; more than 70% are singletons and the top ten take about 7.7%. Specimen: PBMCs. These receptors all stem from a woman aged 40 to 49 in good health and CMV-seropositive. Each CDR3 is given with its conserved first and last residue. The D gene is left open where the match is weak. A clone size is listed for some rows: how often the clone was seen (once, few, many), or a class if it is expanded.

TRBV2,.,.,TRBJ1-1,TGTGCCAGCAGTGAAGCCACGCGGGTCGCAGCTTTCTTT,CASSEATRVAAFF
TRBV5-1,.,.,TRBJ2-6,TGCGCCAGCAGTAGGATCTTACAGGGATCCTCTGGGGCCAACGTCCTGACTTTC,CASSRILQGSSGANVLTF
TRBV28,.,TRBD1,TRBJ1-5,TGTGCCAGCCGATCCGGGACAGCCTATCAGCCCCAGCATTTT,CASRSGTAYQPQHF
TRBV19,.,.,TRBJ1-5,TGTGCCAGTAGTATATCTCTTGACAATTACAATCAGCCCCAGCATTTT,CASSISLDNYNQPQHF
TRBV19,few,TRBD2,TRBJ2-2,TGTGCCAGTAGGCGGACTAGATCCGGGGAGCTGTTTTTT,CASRRTRSGELFF
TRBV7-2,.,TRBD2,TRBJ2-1,TGTGCCAGCAGCCAAAGCCAGCGGGAAATCAATGAGCAGTTCTTC,CASSQSQREINEQFF
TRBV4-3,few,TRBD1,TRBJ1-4,TGCGCCAGCAGCCAGCTAACAGGGGTGGAGGAAAAACTGTTTTTT,CASSQLTGVEEKLFF
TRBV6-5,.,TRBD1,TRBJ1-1,TGTGCCAGCAGTTATAACAGGGGGCTTGGGAACACTGAAGCTTTCTTT,CASSYNRGLGNTEAFF
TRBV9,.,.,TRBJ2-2,TGTGCCAGCAGCCCCAAGAACAGGGACACCGGGGAGCTGTTTTTT,CASSPKNRDTGELFF
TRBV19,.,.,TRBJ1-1,TGTGCCAGTAGTCAACGAGGTACTGAAGCTTTCTTT,CASSQRGTEAFF
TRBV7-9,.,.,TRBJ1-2,TGTGCCAGCAGCCCAGACAATTTTGGTGGCTACACCTTC,CASSPDNFGGYTF
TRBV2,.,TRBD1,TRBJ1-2,TGTGCCAGCAGAGACGGACAGGGGGGAGATTCTAACTATGGCTACACCTTC,CASRDGQGGDSNYGYTF
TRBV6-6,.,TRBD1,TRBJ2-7,TGTGCCACGGGACAGGGGAGCTACGAGCAGTACTTC,CATGQGSYEQYF
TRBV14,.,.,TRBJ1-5,TGTGCCAGCAGCCAAGATCTCCACAGGCACAATCAGCCCCAGCATTTT,CASSQDLHRHNQPQHF
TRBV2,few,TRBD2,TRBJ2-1,TGTGCCAGGACTAGCGGATTCAATGAGCAGTTCTTC,CARTSGFNEQFF
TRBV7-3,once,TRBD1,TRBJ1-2,TGTGCCAGCAGCCGCGGACAGGGCTATGGCTACACCTTC,CASSRGQGYGYTF
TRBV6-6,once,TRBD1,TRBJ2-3,TGTGCCAGCAGTTACGCGGACAGGGGCACAGATACGCAGTATTTT,CASSYADRGTDTQYF
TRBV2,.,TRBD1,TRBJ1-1,TGTGCCAGCAGTGGACAGGGGGCGGTCGGCACTGAAGCTTTCTTT,CASSGQGAVGTEAFF
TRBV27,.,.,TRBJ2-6,TGTGCCAGCAGTTCGAAAAGCTCTGGGGCCAACGTCCCGACTTTC,CASSSKSSGANVPTF
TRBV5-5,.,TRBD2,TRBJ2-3,TGTGCCAGCAGCTTCGGGACTAGCAGGGCAGATACGCAGTATTTT,CASSFGTSRADTQYF
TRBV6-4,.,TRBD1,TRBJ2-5,TGTGCCAGCAGTGAGGGACAGGGGGCAGAGACCCAGTACTTC,CASSEGQGAETQYF
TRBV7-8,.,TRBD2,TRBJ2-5,TGTGCCAGCAGCCTCTTCCCTAGCGGGAGTTCAGAGACCCAGTACTTC,CASSLFPSGSSETQYF
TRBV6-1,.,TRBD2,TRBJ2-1,TGTGCCAGCAGTGCCACTAGCGGGAGGGTCCACAATGAGCAGTTCTTC,CASSATSGRVHNEQFF
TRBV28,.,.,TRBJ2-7,TGTGCCAGCAGTTTGACTAGGCCCTACGAGCAGTACTTC,CASSLTRPYEQYF
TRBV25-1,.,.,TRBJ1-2,TGTGCCAGCAGTGAATCAGTACATCCACCCTATGGCTACACCTTC,CASSESVHPPYGYTF
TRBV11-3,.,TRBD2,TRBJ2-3,TGTGCCAGCAGCCCCGGGACTAGCGGGAGGGATACGCAGTATTTT,CASSPGTSGRDTQYF
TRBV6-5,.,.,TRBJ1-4,TGTGCCAGCAGTTACCGGAATGAAAAACTGTTTTTT,CASSYRNEKLFF
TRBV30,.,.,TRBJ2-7,TGTGCCTGGACTGCGGGCTCCTACGAGCAGTACTTC,CAWTAGSYEQYF
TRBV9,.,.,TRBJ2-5,TGTGCCAGCAGCGTAGACATGGGCGAGACCCAGTACTTC,CASSVDMGETQYF
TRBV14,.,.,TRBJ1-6,TGTGCCAGCAGCCAGGCCGGGGGATCACCCCTCCACTTT,CASSQAGGSPLHF
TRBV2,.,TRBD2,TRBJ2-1,TGTGCCAGCAGTGTACTAGCGGGCAGCTCCTACAATGAGCAGTTCTTC,CASSVLAGSSYNEQFF
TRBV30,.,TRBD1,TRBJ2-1,TGTGCCTGGAACGGGGACAGGACTTCGCGGTCCCCCTACAATGAGCAGTTCTTC,CAWNGDRTSRSPYNEQFF
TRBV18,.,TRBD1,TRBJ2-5,TGTGCCAGCTCACCGCAGTGGGGAAACAGGGGGTCGTTGGAGACCCAGTACTTC,CASSPQWGNRGSLETQYF
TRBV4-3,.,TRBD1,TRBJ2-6,TGCGCCAGCAGCCGGACAGGCCGCTCTGGGGCCAACGTCCTGACTTTC,CASSRTGRSGANVLTF
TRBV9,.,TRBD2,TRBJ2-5,TGTGCCAGCACCGGGACTAGCGGAGCCCAGTCGTCGGGGGAGCAGTACTTC,CASTGTSGAQSSGEQYF
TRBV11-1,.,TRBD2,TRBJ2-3,TGTGCCAGCAGCTCCCGGGACTACACAGATACGCAGTATTTT,CASSSRDYTDTQYF
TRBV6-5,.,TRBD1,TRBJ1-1,TGTGCCAGCAGTCGAACAGGGGGATACACTGAAGCTTTCTTT,CASSRTGGYTEAFF
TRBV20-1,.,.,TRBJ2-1,TGCAGTGCTAGGGCCCCAGAGCAGTTCTTC,CSARAPEQFF
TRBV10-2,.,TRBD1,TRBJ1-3,TGCGCCAGCAGTGAGTCGGGTCCGCAGGGGGCGTCTGGAAACACCATATATTTT,CASSESGPQGASGNTIYF
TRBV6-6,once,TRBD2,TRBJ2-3,TGTGCCAGCAGTCGCCGACTAGCGGCTCACACAGATACGCAGTATTTT,CASSRRLAAHTDTQYF
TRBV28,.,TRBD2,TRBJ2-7,TGTGCCAGCAACTCGGTAGCGGGAATTCTAGACGAGCAGTACTTC,CASNSVAGILDEQYF